The 29 T cell receptor beta chains in this list originate from one sample, sequenced in a study of vaccination and CD4 T cells after COVID-19. Treatment denoted: approximately 11-day PBMC culture with coronavirus spike peptide pools or control peptides (ViraFEST assay). For these TCRs, the target antigens are not known. The Oncomine TCR Beta short-read assay was applied to DNA of cultured CD4+ T cells. TCRdb re-analysed the PCR reads in MiXCR, keeping a single row per CDR3 protein. Of 15,000 to 20,000 distinct CDR3 sequences in the sample, 53% were seen once. Here the sequenced sample was CD4+ T cells from blood, cultured in vitro, taken before SARS-CoV-2 vaccination. All receptors come from a human donor who had recovered from COVID-19.

This clonotype has more than one count but fewer than ten. V and J are TRBV6-1 and TRBJ1-2; TRBD1 might be the D (5 bases). The V end was cut by 6 bases, the J end by 7 bases, with 18 bases between. The CDR3 contains 14 residues. Looked up from germline, CDR1 is MNHNS and CDR2 is SASEGT. CDR3 protein: CASSREADGGGYTF. The CDR3 nucleotides are TGTGCCAGCAGCCGCGAGGCGGATGGGGGTGGCTACACCTTC.

This clonotype occurred a few times. The V gene is TRBV27, the J gene TRBJ2-7, with 7 positions matching TRBD1. Trimming at V came to 3 bases and at J to 3 bases, leaving 2 bases not matched to a gene. Looked up from germline, CDR1 is MNHEY and CDR2 is SMNVEV (reference sequence). The CDR3 has 13 amino acids. CDR3 residues: CASSFRQGYEQYF. CDR3 DNA: TGTGCCAGCAGTTTTCGACAGGGCTACGAGCAGTACTTC.

The V call is TRBV27, the J call TRBJ2-2; TRBD2 matches at 9 bases. V lost 7 bases to trimming and J lost 4 bases; unmatched junction nucleotides: 10. This CDR3 is built from 16 residues. CDR1 and CDR2 from the germline V gene are MNHEY and SMNVEV (reference sequence). This chain's CDR3 is CASTPLVAGVTGELFF. CDR3 DNA: TGTGCCAGCACCCCGCTGGTAGCGGGAGTCACCGGGGAGCTGTTTTTT.

The chain is built from TRBV20-1 and TRBJ2-3; TRBD2 matches at 7 bases. The germline gives CDR1 DFQATT, CDR2 SNEGSKA (reference sequence). This CDR3 has 15 residues. V shed 0 bases and J 2 bases; nucleotides not matched to a gene: 5. The CDR3 sequence: CSARDRAGSTDTQYF. CDR3 DNA: TGCAGTGCTAGAGATCGAGCGGGATCCACAGATACGCAGTATTTT.

This chain links TRBV6-1 with TRBJ1-4, with 9 bases fitting TRBD1. This CDR3 spans 14 amino acids. Germline V gene lookup returns CDR1 MNHNS and CDR2 SASEGT. Trimming took 8 bases from V and 5 from J; bases not matched to a gene: 6. The CDR3 sequence: CASRSTGGNEKLFF. CDR3 coding DNA: TGTGCCAGCCGATCGACAGGGGGAAATGAAAAACTGTTTTTT.

This chain links TRBV20-1 with TRBJ2-3; TRBD2 matches 7 bases. The germline V gene encodes CDR1 DFQATT and CDR2 SNEGSKA (reference sequence). The CDR3 is made up of 16 amino acids. With V trimmed by 0 bases and J by 0 bases, 6 bases remained unmatched. In nucleotides, the CDR3 is TGCAGTGCTAGAGATCCTGCGCGGGAGAGCACAGATACGCAGTATTTT. It codes for CSARDPARESTDTQYF.

The chain joins TRBV6-1 to TRBJ2-7; 12 bases match TRBD2. The CDR3 has 14 amino acids. Germline assignment: CDR1 MNHNS and CDR2 SASEGT. The V segment lost 5 bases and the J segment 7 bases; nucleotides outside the gene matches: 6. For the CDR3, the DNA is TGTGCCAGCAGTAAGACTAGCGGGAGACTTGAGCAGTACTTC. This translates into CASSKTSGRLEQYF.

The chain joins TRBV20-1 to TRBJ1-5, with 8 bases matching TRBD1. In germline, CDR1 is DFQATT, CDR2 SNEGSKA (reference sequence). V dropped 5 bases and J dropped 2; count of bases not matched to a gene: 11. CDR3 size: 16 residues. CDR3 nucleotides: TGCAGTGCTGGATCCACAGGGGGGGCCGGCAATCAGCCCCAGCATTTT. It translates to CSAGSTGGAGNQPQHF.

The chain couples TRBV7-9 to TRBJ2-1, with a possible D match to TRBD2 (5 bases). This CDR3 contains 13 residues. Deletions cut 0 bases from V and 9 bases from J, with 9 bases between. Germline CDR1 is SEHNR and CDR2 is FQNEAQ (reference sequence). CDR3 sequence (DNA): TGTGCCAGCAGCTTAGCGGCGGGCGTTGAGCAGTTCTTC. This translates into CASSLAAGVEQFF. The full variable domain, with the rest looked up from reference TRBV7-9 and TRBJ2-1, is DTGVSQNPRHKITKRGQNVTFRCDPISEHNRLYWYRQTLGQGPEFLTYFQNEAQLEKSRLLSDRFSAERPKGSFSTLEIQRTEQGDSAMYLCASSLAAGVEQFFGPGTRLTVL.

This clonotype was observed a handful of times. V gene TRBV6-1 combines with J gene TRBJ1-6; 8 bases fit TRBD1. The CDR3 covers 13 residues. Unmatched junction bases numbered 4, after V lost 5 bases and J lost 10 bases. Germline lookup yields CDR1 MNHNS and CDR2 SASEGT. In nucleotides, the CDR3 is TGTGCCAGCAGTAGACAGGGGTACTCACCCCTCCACTTT. It translates to CASSRQGYSPLHF.

Only a few counts were recorded for this clonotype. This chain joins TRBV12-3 or TRBV12-4 and TRBJ1-2; D may be TRBD1 (5 bases). Between the trimmed V and J ends, which lost 6 bases and 6 bases, there was a span of 14 bases. The CDR3 has 13 residues. CDR3 sequence: CASSRGGDDGYTF. CDR3 nucleotides: TGTGCCAGCAGCCGTGGGGGGGACGATGGCTACACCTTC.

A remark on this clonotype: One end of the junction does not line up with germline, which may come from a read error. The chain carries TRBV19 and TRBJ1-2; no definite D call. CDR3 length equals 10 residues. Germline lookup yields CDR1 LNHDA and CDR2 SQIVND (reference sequence). The CDR3 region has the DNA TGTGCCAGTAGTATAATTGAGAACCGCTTC. Protein: CASSIIENRF.

This clonotype has just a few counts. The chain couples TRBV12-3 or TRBV12-4 to TRBJ2-1; D is ambiguous. The CDR3 contains 12 residues. Trimming removed 2 bases at V and 15 bases at J, with 14 bases between. In nucleotides, the CDR3 is TGTGCCAGCAGTTTATCGGCAGTCTTGACGTTCTTC. Protein sequence: CASSLSAVLTFF.

V usage is TRBV28 and J usage is TRBJ2-1; tentative D call: TRBD2 (7 bases). Per the germline V gene, CDR1 is MDHEN and CDR2 is SYDVKM. V dropped 6 bases and J dropped 4 bases, with 19 bases sitting between them. The CDR3 covers 16 residues. For the CDR3, the DNA is TGTGCCAGCAGCTCCCCGGGGGCTAGCGGTTACAATGAGCAGTTCTTC. Encoded protein: CASSSPGASGYNEQFF.

This clonotype was seen a few times. This chain joins TRBV20-1 and TRBJ1-1; D is ambiguous. Per germline, CDR1 DFQATT and CDR2 SNEGSKA (reference sequence). The V end was cut by 2 bases, the J end by 0 bases, with 13 bases between. This CDR3 comprises 15 residues. The CDR3 nucleotides read TGCAGTGCTAGACCTATGGGCCAGATGAACACTGAAGCTTTCTTT. Translated, it gives CSARPMGQMNTEAFF.

The CDR3 reads CASSERGPVSYNSPLHF. The CDR3 DNA reads as TGTGCCAGCAGTGAAAGGGGGCCCGTCTCCTATAATTCACCCCTCCACTTT. The chain links TRBV6-1 to TRBJ1-6; 7 nucleotides line up with TRBD1. This CDR3 has 17 residues. The V segment lost 2 bases and the J segment 0 bases; nucleotides outside the gene matches: 4. CDR1 and CDR2 from the germline V gene are MNHNS and SASEGT.

The chain is built from TRBV6-4 and TRBJ2-5, with D tentatively TRBD1 or TRBD2 (5 bases each). This CDR3 contains 17 residues. Per germline, CDR1 MRHNA and CDR2 SNTAGT. V shed 3 bases and J shed 1 base, with 18 bases lying between them. The CDR3 DNA follows: TGTGCCAGCAGTGAAAGGGGACCACCCCTTCCCCAAGAGACCCAGTACTTC. Translation: CASSERGPPLPQETQYF.

The chain combines TRBV18 with TRBJ2-7; D is perhaps TRBD2 (5 bases). Trimming left V 2 bases short and J 3 bases short, with 14 bases between. The germline gives CDR1 KGHSH, CDR2 LQKENI. The CDR3 spans 15 residues. CDR3 sequence reads: CASSPDTRAGYEQYF. CDR3 nucleotide sequence: TGTGCCAGCTCACCAGATACGCGGGCTGGCTACGAGCAGTACTTC.

This rearrangement joins TRBV5-4 to TRBJ1-6; D unclear. The CDR3 covers 14 residues. CDR1 SGHNT and CDR2 YYREEE come from the germline V gene (reference sequence). V lost 5 bases and J lost 7, with 13 bases in between. The CDR3 loop is CASSQKGLNSPLHF. The CDR3 nucleotides read TGTGCCAGCAGTCAAAAGGGCCTGAATTCACCCCTCCACTTT.

CDR3 protein: CSAHTRLAGVNEQFF. The CDR3 DNA reads as TGCAGTGCTCATACCCGACTAGCGGGAGTCAATGAGCAGTTCTTC. The rearrangement uses TRBV20-1 and TRBJ2-1, with 12 bases that match TRBD2. Trimming cost V 5 bases and J 6 bases; bases outside gene matches: 8. Germline assignment: CDR1 DFQATT and CDR2 SNEGSKA (reference sequence). CDR3 length: 15 residues.

The table lists this clonotype with a few counts. The chain combines TRBV20-1 with TRBJ2-1; 8 bases are shared with TRBD2. CDR3 length: 14 amino acids. V trimming: 5 bases; J trimming: 6 bases; junction bases outside the gene matches: 9. Germline values: CDR1 DFQATT, CDR2 SNEGSKA (reference sequence). CDR3 coding DNA: TGCAGTGCTCAGCCCGGGACTAGGAGCAATGAGCAGTTCTTC. It codes for CSAQPGTRSNEQFF.

This clonotype was counted only a few times. The gene calls are TRBV7-9 and TRBJ1-2, with a tentative D call TRBD1 (5 bases). The CDR3 is 12 residues long. V was clipped by 6 bases and J by 8 bases, with 13 bases between them. Per germline, CDR1 SEHNR and CDR2 FQNEAQ (reference sequence). The DNA of the CDR3 is TGTGCCAGCAGTCAGACGGGGGACGGCTACACCTTC. Encoded protein: CASSQTGDGYTF.

The chain combines TRBV28 with TRBJ2-1; TRBD1 agrees at 7 bases. Trimming took 6 bases from V and 0 from J; bases not matched to a gene: 5. Germline V gene data show CDR1 as MDHEN and CDR2 as SYDVKM. This CDR3 is 15 amino acids long. The CDR3 spells CASSGAGGSYNEQFF. CDR3 nucleotides: TGTGCCAGCAGCGGAGCAGGGGGCTCCTACAATGAGCAGTTCTTC.

This rearrangement joins TRBV28 to TRBJ1-6, with D possibly TRBD1 on 5 matching bases. Germline assignment: CDR1 MDHEN and CDR2 SYDVKM. The germline V and J ends were trimmed by 3 bases and 5 bases, with 11 bases remaining between them. The CDR3 spans 15 residues. Here the CDR3 reads CASSFQGINNSPLHF. In DNA form, the CDR3 reads TGTGCCAGCAGTTTTCAGGGAATTAATAATTCACCCCTCCACTTT.

This chain connects TRBV11-2 to TRBJ2-3; TRBD2 aligns across 14 bases. This CDR3 contains 19 residues. Trimming took 6 bases from V and 1 from J; bases not matched to a gene: 12. The germline gives CDR1 SGHAT, CDR2 FQNNGV. CDR3 sequence reads: CASSQNRLAGGWGTDTQYF. The CDR3, as DNA: TGTGCCAGCAGTCAGAACCGACTAGCGGGAGGGTGGGGCACAGATACGCAGTATTTT.

CDR3 sequence: CASSSLSGRNGAEQFF. The CDR3 coding sequence is TGTGCCAGCAGCTCCCTTAGCGGGAGAAACGGCGCTGAGCAGTTCTTC. The genes are TRBV7-2 and TRBJ2-1, with TRBD2 identical over 9 bases. The CDR3 is 16 residues long. Germline loops: CDR1 SGHTA, CDR2 FQGNSA. V dropped 4 bases and J dropped 9; count of bases not matched to a gene: 13.

The chain couples TRBV6-1 to TRBJ2-3; D is possibly TRBD2 (5 bases). V lost 7 bases and J lost 0, with 17 bases in between. The CDR3 length is 16 residues. Germline V gene sequence: CDR1 MNHNS, CDR2 SASEGT. The DNA of the CDR3 is TGTGCCAGCAAGGGTTCGGGATACTCTAGCACAGATACGCAGTATTTT. The encoded protein is CASKGSGYSSTDTQYF.

This clonotype has a handful of counts. V gene TRBV28 combines with J gene TRBJ1-1; a possible D gene is TRBD1 (5 bases). The germline CDR1 and CDR2 sequences are MDHEN and SYDVKM. V was trimmed by 0 bases and J by 5 bases, leaving 19 bases between them. CDR3 length: 17 amino acids. The CDR3 nucleotides read TGTGCCAGCAGTTTATGGGGGGGGACGGGTCGAGGGACTGAAGCTTTCTTT. This sequence encodes CASSLWGGTGRGTEAFF.

V and J are TRBV7-3 and TRBJ2-1, with 8 bases matching TRBD1. The germline V gene encodes CDR1 SGHTA and CDR2 FQGTGA. The trim removed 5 bases at V and 0 bases at J, leaving 3 bases unmatched. CDR3 length: 15 residues. Here the CDR3 reads CASSPTGDSYNEQFF. CDR3 DNA: TGTGCCAGCAGCCCGACAGGGGACTCCTACAATGAGCAGTTCTTC.